This T cell receptor (beta chain) was captured by sequencing in a study of blood T cells in healthy people across ages. Findings and caveats of the study: PBMCs left unsorted prevented a conclusive naive versus antigen-experienced comparison. Roughly linear declines in TCR beta diversity per million T cells occurred with age.

Per sample, a minimum of 6.5 million PBMCs were isolated. Ten or more counts support this clonotype. Antigen specificity is unknown. V trimming: 2 bases; J trimming: 2 bases; junction bases outside the gene matches: 5. The CDR3 is 17 amino acids. Germline values: CDR1 MGHRA, CDR2 YSYEKL. Using a J-beta primer mix together with a sample-barcoded 5' primer, a second PCR was run for about 6 to 12 cycles. TCRdb independently ran MiXCR on the 5' RACE reads; one entry per CDR3 protein. The sample shows around 850,000 distinct CDR3 sequences, 36% of them seen only once. The source of this sequence is a man between 18 and 29 years old in good health. The rearrangement joins TRBV4-1 to TRBJ2-5; 13 bases agree with TRBD2. Input material: blood. This CDR3 is CASSQQGLAGLQETQYF. The CDR3 nucleotides are TGCGCCAGCAGCCAACAGGGACTAGCGGGGTTACAAGAGACCCAGTACTTC.